These 23 T cell receptor beta chains were all obtained from the same sample, sequenced in a study of shared clonotypes between healthy human individuals. Here immunoSEQ multiplex PCR was the method, and the copy in TCRdb shows in-frame clones only, minus some. The table lists 2 million to 2.5 million clones, around 93% of them singletons. What was sequenced was naive CD4+ T cells from PBMCs. The subset here: CD45RA+ positively selected. The receptors were sampled from a man between 18 and 35 years old in good health. Some clones in this sample may be carry-over from other donors' samples.

The CDR3 DNA reads as TGTGCCAGCAGCGTTGTAAGAAAGACTCAAGAGACCCAGTACTTC. This codes for CASSVVRKTQETQYF. The J gene is TRBJ2-5, the V gene TRBV2; D is unresolved. This CDR3 spans 15 amino acids. The germline gives CDR1 SNHLY, CDR2 FYNNEI. Trimming took off 6 bases at V and 2 bases at J, with 16 bases between the two ends.

In DNA form, the CDR3 reads TGTGCCAGTAATGGACTTCTAGTACGAAACACCATATATTTT. Translated, it gives CASNGLLVRNTIYF. The genes are TRBV19 and TRBJ1-3; D remains unclear. CDR1 is LNHDA and CDR2 is SQIVND in the germline V gene (reference sequence). The CDR3 sequence is 14 residues long. The V and J ends lost 7 bases and 5 bases respectively, with 15 bases between them.

The chain is built from TRBV7-2 and TRBJ1-1; a weak D match, TRBD1 (6 bases). Germline values: CDR1 SGHTA, CDR2 FQGNSA. This CDR3 has 12 amino acids. V lost 1 base and J 10 bases, leaving 10 bases between the germline ends. CDR3 bases: TGTGCCAGCAGCTTAGGACAGGTCGGAGCTTTCTTT. This encodes CASSLGQVGAFF.

V usage is TRBV5-4 and J usage is TRBJ2-3, with 7 bases matching TRBD1. The germline gives CDR1 SGHNT, CDR2 YYREEE (reference sequence). V dropped 3 bases and J dropped 2; count of bases not matched to a gene: 3. The CDR3 extends over 14 amino acids. This CDR3 reads CASSSGQATDTQYF. The CDR3 DNA follows: TGTGCCAGCAGCTCAGGACAGGCCACAGATACGCAGTATTTT.

This chain joins TRBV19 and TRBJ2-7; the match to TRBD2 covers 8 bases. Per germline, CDR1 LNHDA and CDR2 SQIVND (reference sequence). Losses at the gene ends were 5 bases for V and 3 bases for J; bases not matched to a gene: 15. The CDR3 is 17 amino acids. The CDR3 reads CASSPPGGSGSIYEQYF. Here the CDR3 DNA reads TGTGCCAGTAGTCCCCCTGGGGGGAGCGGGAGTATCTACGAGCAGTACTTC.

This chain uses TRBV14 with TRBJ2-1, with 12 bases fitting TRBD2. Germline CDR1 reads SGHDN; CDR2 reads FVKESK. The CDR3 spans 17 residues. V gave up 4 bases and J gave up 4 bases; unmatched junction bases: 8. CDR3 nucleotide sequence: TGTGCCAGCAGCCGAGGGAAAGGGACTAGCGGGTACAATGAGCAGTTCTTC. This codes for CASSRGKGTSGYNEQFF. The full variable domain, with the rest looked up from reference TRBV14 and TRBJ2-1, is EAGVTQFPSHSVIEKGQTVTLRCDPISGHDNLYWYRRVMGKEIKFLLHFVKESKQDESGMPNNRFLAERTGGTYSTLKVQPAELEDSGVYFCASSRGKGTSGYNEQFFGPGTRLTVL.

The chain is built from TRBV28 and TRBJ2-2, with D possibly being TRBD2 (5 bases). CDR3 length equals 15 residues. In germline, CDR1 is MDHEN, CDR2 SYDVKM. Trimming removed 3 bases at V and 4 bases at J, with 12 bases between. CDR3 loop: CASSLRGRPTGELFF. The DNA for the CDR3 is TGTGCCAGCAGTTTGCGAGGGCGGCCCACCGGGGAGCTGTTTTTT.

This chain uses TRBV9 with TRBJ2-1; weak D call: TRBD2 (7 bases). This CDR3 has 19 residues. In germline, CDR1 is SGDLS, CDR2 YYNGEE. Trimming cost V 4 bases and J 4 bases, with 27 bases left between them. The CDR3 region has the DNA TGTGCCAGCAGCCCGAGGGGTTCTAGCGGTAACAGGGCTTACAATGAGCAGTTCTTC. This codes for CASSPRGSSGNRAYNEQFF.

V usage is TRBV9 and J usage is TRBJ2-7; maybe TRBD1 (7 bases). The CDR3 runs to 18 residues. Trimming stripped 0 bases from V and 4 bases from J, with 23 bases between. Germline values: CDR1 SGDLS, CDR2 YYNGEE. Here the CDR3 reads CASSVDPDGAGGLYEQYF. In DNA form, the CDR3 reads TGTGCCAGCAGCGTAGACCCGGACGGGGCAGGGGGGCTGTACGAGCAGTACTTC.

This sequence joins TRBV5-5 and TRBJ1-4; D remains unclear. The germline V gene has CDR1 SGHKS and CDR2 YYEKEE (reference sequence). CDR3 length: 13 residues. Trimming removed 2 bases at V and 5 bases at J, with 7 bases between. The CDR3 loop reads CASSLVENEKLFF. CDR3 nucleotide sequence: TGTGCCAGCAGCTTAGTGGAAAATGAAAAACTGTTTTTT.

The chain has TRBV7-8 and TRBJ2-2, with 12 nucleotides matching TRBD2. V dropped 4 bases and J dropped 3; count of bases not matched to a gene: 15. Germline CDR1 SGHVS, CDR2 FQNEAQ. The CDR3 contains 20 residues. The CDR3 nucleotides read TGTGCCAGCAGCTCCAGACTAGCGGGAGACGGGCCCCTAGACACCGGGGAGCTGTTTTTT. As protein: CASSSRLAGDGPLDTGELFF. Combining the CDR3 with reference TRBV7-8 and TRBJ2-2 gives the whole variable domain GAGVSQSPRYKVAKRGQDVALRCDPISGHVSLFWYQQALGQGPEFLTYFQNEAQLDKSGLPSDRFFAERPEGSVSTLKIQRTQQEDSAVYLCASSSRLAGDGPLDTGELFFGEGSRLTVL.

This chain joins TRBV11-2 and TRBJ2-5; D call uncertain. Trimming shortened V by 5 bases and J by 5 bases, and 12 bases separated the two germline ends. CDR3 size: 13 residues. Germline CDR1 and CDR2: SGHAT and FQNNGV. CDR3 residues: CASSRHIQETQYF. For the CDR3, the DNA is TGTGCCAGCAGCAGGCATATCCAGGAGACCCAGTACTTC.

CDR3 bases: TGTGCCATCAGTGACGGACTAGGAGGTAATGGGGGCACAGATACGCAGTATTTT. Its protein is CAISDGLGGNGGTDTQYF. The chain recombines TRBV10-3 with TRBJ2-3; TRBD2 matches 7 bases. CDR1 and CDR2 from the germline V gene are ENHRY and SYGVKD. Losses at the gene ends were 3 bases for V and 1 base for J; bases not matched to a gene: 13. The CDR3 runs to 18 residues.

The V gene is TRBV20-1, the J gene TRBJ1-4; no definite D call. Per germline, CDR1 DFQATT and CDR2 SNEGSKA (reference sequence). V dropped 3 bases and J dropped 11 bases, with 10 bases sitting between them. The length of the CDR3 is 11 residues. CDR3 sequence: CSASTGQKLFF. The DNA for the CDR3 is TGCAGTGCTAGTACGGGCCAGAAACTGTTTTTT.

The chain combines TRBV5-1 with TRBJ1-1; no definite D call. This CDR3 is 14 amino acids long. Trimming removed 5 bases at V and 1 base at J, with 12 bases between. The V gene's germline CDR1 is SGHRS and CDR2 YFSETQ. Here the CDR3 DNA reads TGCGCCAGCAGTTATCAAGACCAGAACACTGAAGCTTTCTTT. Protein sequence: CASSYQDQNTEAFF.

This clone occurred many times. This chain uses TRBV19 with TRBJ1-5; 7 positions agree with TRBD1. The junction had 8 bases not matched to a gene; V was cut back by 8 bases and J by 4 bases. Germline CDR1 LNHDA, CDR2 SQIVND (reference sequence). The CDR3 is 14 amino acids. CDR3 amino acids: CASSGTALNQPQHF. The CDR3 coding sequence is TGTGCCAGTTCCGGGACAGCACTAAATCAGCCCCAGCATTTT.

Notes on this clone: This sample also contains other DNA sequences that code for the same CDR3. The V call is TRBV9, the J call TRBJ2-1, with TRBD2 matching 13 bases. The ends lost 4 bases at V and 2 bases at J; junction bases unmatched: 0. This CDR3 has 15 amino acids. Germline values: CDR1 SGDLS, CDR2 YYNGEE. The CDR3 DNA sequence: TGTGCCAGCAGCACTAGCGGGAGGGCCTACAATGAGCAGTTCTTC. Protein: CASSTSGRAYNEQFF.

The sample holds a few counts of this clone. This sequence joins TRBV7-9 and TRBJ1-1, with a tentative D call TRBD1 (5 bases). CDR1 and CDR2 (germline): SEHNR, FQNEAQ (reference sequence). CDR3 length equals 15 residues. Trimming stripped 1 base from V and 4 bases from J, with 13 bases between. CDR3 residues: CASSLGRSQGTEAFF. The CDR3 DNA reads TGTGCCAGCAGCTTAGGTAGATCTCAGGGCACTGAAGCTTTCTTT.

This chain connects TRBV29-1 to TRBJ1-2; 7 bases map to TRBD1. Trimming removed 6 bases from V and 2 bases from J; junction bases left unmatched: 9. CDR1 is SQVTM, CDR2 ANQGSEA, per germline. The CDR3 loop spans 14 amino acids. CDR3 DNA: TGCAGCGTCCCGACAGGGCTACTAAACTATGGCTACACCTTC. Amino acids: CSVPTGLLNYGYTF. Supplemented by reference TRBV29-1 and TRBJ1-2, the full variable domain reads SAVISQKPSRDICQRGTSLTIQCQVDSQVTMMFWYRQQPGQSLTLIATANQGSEATYESGFVIDKFPISRPNLTFSTLTVSNMSPEDSSIYLCSVPTGLLNYGYTFGSGTRLTVV.

This clone was seen only once. The chain recombines TRBV5-1 with TRBJ2-3; 7 nucleotides match TRBD1. This CDR3 is built from 15 residues. V shed 4 bases, J shed 3 bases, and the junction held 8 bases outside the gene matches. Germline CDR1 and CDR2: SGHRS and YFSETQ. The CDR3, as DNA: TGCGCCAGCAGCACAGTCCCGGGACAGACAGATACGCAGTATTTT. It yields the protein CASSTVPGQTDTQYF.

DNA for the CDR3: TGTGCCAGCAGCTTAGACGGGACAGGAGCTACCTACGAGCAGTACTTC. This encodes CASSLDGTGATYEQYF. The chain combines TRBV7-3 with TRBJ2-7, with 8 bases matching TRBD1. This CDR3 spans 16 amino acids. Germline CDR1 SGHTA, CDR2 FQGTGA. The J segment lost 2 bases and the V segment lost 2 bases, leaving 8 bases of the junction unmatched.

To note about this clone: Other DNA sequences of this sample code for an identical CDR3. This chain joins TRBV19 and TRBJ1-5, with D tentatively TRBD1 (5 bases). Germline CDR1 reads LNHDA; CDR2 reads SQIVND (reference sequence). This CDR3 has 12 residues. Trimming removed 1 base from V and 7 bases from J, with 5 bases in between. The CDR3 here is CASSIGQQPQHF. CDR3 sequence (DNA): TGTGCCAGTAGTATAGGACAGCAGCCCCAGCATTTT.

This clone was detected once. The chain employs TRBV29-1 and TRBJ1-2, with no clear D. The germline V gene encodes CDR1 SQVTM and CDR2 ANQGSEA. The length of the CDR3 is 10 residues. Trimming pared 6 bases from V and 3 bases from J, leaving 5 bases between. The chain's CDR3 is CSVFHYGYTF. CDR3 sequence (DNA): TGCAGCGTCTTTCACTATGGCTACACCTTC.